This T cell receptor (beta chain) was obtained from a study of T cells in tuberculosis. Study-level results: The TCR-beta difference was not significant; alpha differences partly reflected length.

Sequenced by immunoSEQ multiplex PCR; TCRdb stores in-frame clones only, minus some. The repertoire has about 24,000 clones, about 95% of them found once; the top ten carry over 8%. Details on this clone: Its antigen is unidentified.

The CDR3 loop spans 17 amino acids. Per germline, CDR1 SGDLS and CDR2 YYNGEE. The J segment lost 2 bases and the V segment lost 0 bases, leaving 4 bases of the junction unmatched. The sequencing input was PBMCs. This chain joins TRBV9 and TRBJ2-3; 12 bases align to TRBD2. The sequence was collected from a donor aged 10-29 years with latent tuberculosis or without tuberculosis infection. CDR3 bases: TGTGCCAGCAGCGTAGGACTAGCGGGGGTCAACACAGATACGCAGTATTTT. It specifies CASSVGLAGVNTDTQYF.